This TCR beta chain appears in the sequencing data of a study of T cell clones after liver transplantation. For the study at large: Post-transplant blood was tracked for graft-donor-reactive T cell clones identified in a pre-transplant mixed lymphocyte reaction. Patients counted as tolerant after at least one year off all immunosuppression, enzymes not exceeding twice normal. As an antigen-independent comparator, third-party-reactive TCRbeta sequences came from pre-transplant mixed lymphocyte reactions.

The CDR3 has 13 amino acids. The V end was cut by 2 bases, the J end by 2 bases, with 7 bases between. Germline V gives CDR1 SGHTA, CDR2 FQGNSA. Clones were read by immunoSEQ multiplex PCR, and TCRdb kept only the in-frame ones, dropping some. There are roughly 72,000 clones in the sample; roughly 80% occur only once, and approximately 2.1% lies in the top ten. The receptor was isolated from a human patient who received a liver transplant. Some of these T cells may belong to the graft donor. The sample consisted of CD4+ T cells from blood, taken about 50 months after liver transplant. The chain links TRBV7-2 to TRBJ2-7; D gene uncertain. The CDR3 region is CASSLMLAYEQYF. Here the CDR3 DNA reads TGTGCCAGCAGCTTAATGCTGGCCTACGAGCAGTACTTC.